This T cell receptor beta chain was captured by sequencing in a study of T cell repertoires in cytomegalovirus infection (dated by TCRdb to 2018 to 2020). Notes on the research overall: The HLA type of each donor mattered for the analysis, because public TCR beta signatures pointed to carriage of CMV infection along with the matching HLA type. General conclusions and limits of the study: The ex vivo response was dominated by HLA-C-restricted CMV-specific TCR beta clonotypes, which also provided the single most frequent clonotype in two of eight donors. Carriers of CMV infection plus the relevant HLA type were discriminated by the cumulative frequency of public TCR beta family members in the study cohort and in an independent roughly 340-donor cohort.

Instrument used: Illumina HiSeq 1500. Through fastp at Q25 and MiXCR, TCRdb rebuilt clones from the public reads, retaining in-frame beta chains. Rows with one shared CDR3 protein collapse into an entry with the most common genes and DNA. This sample holds approximately 290,000 distinct CDR3 sequences; under 30% were observed only once. The ten top clones hold approximately 15% of the sample. CDR1 DFQATT and CDR2 SNEGSKA are derived from the germline V gene (reference sequence). The CDR3 goes from the cysteine to the phenylalanine over 16 residues. CDR3 DNA only is kept here, 48 bases in frame from base 1. Germline trimming amounts to 0 bases on V and 3 bases on J, with 8 as the count of junction bases outside the gene matches. This clonotype showed up just a few times. Its antigen has not been determined. Per-nucleotide qualities are absent, and no much larger clonotype sits a single base away.

The receptor comes from a human donor in good health (CMV status not recorded). Some clones in this sample may be carry-over from other donors' samples. The receptor chain draws on TRBV20-1 and TRBJ2-1, with 7 bases in between that match TRBD1. The sample taken for sequencing was PBMCs. The CDR3 is CSARDSTGAIYNEQFF. In nucleotides, the sequence is TGCAGTGCTAGAGATTCAACAGGGGCTATCTACAATGAGCAGTTCTTC.